The rows below give T cell receptor beta chains drawn from one sample of a study of blood T cell repertoires in COVID-19. The protocol was immunoSEQ multiplex PCR, while the TCRdb copy is restricted to in-frame clones and leaves out a portion. The sample lists fewer than 250,000 clones; about nine tenths were seen once. The material sequenced was peripheral blood. All receptors derive from a man aged 30 to 39 with COVID-19, enrolled during active disease. CDR3s leave out the opening cysteine and the closing phenylalanine or tryptophan. Each record gives: V gene, J gene, CDR3 protein.

v_gene: TRBV2; j_gene: TRBJ2-7; CDR3aa: ASREEEGSPYEQY
v_gene: TRBV9; j_gene: TRBJ2-7; CDR3aa: ASSRDSAYEQY
v_gene: TRBV6-4; j_gene: TRBJ1-2; CDR3aa: ASSDAHRRLDGYT
v_gene: TRBV2; j_gene: TRBJ2-2; CDR3aa: ASSVGTPNTGELF
v_gene: TRBV5-1; j_gene: TRBJ2-5; CDR3aa: ASSLQGETQY
v_gene: TRBV11-2; j_gene: TRBJ1-3; CDR3aa: ASSSTGGIRNTIY
v_gene: TRBV2; j_gene: TRBJ2-5; CDR3aa: ASSEALVGVAETQY
v_gene: TRBV11-1; j_gene: TRBJ2-5; CDR3aa: ASSFSETQY
v_gene: TRBV19; j_gene: TRBJ1-2; CDR3aa: ASSFPTTGNGYT
v_gene: TRBV3-1/TRBV3-2; j_gene: TRBJ2-4; CDR3aa: ASSQDRGERGGREGSIQY
v_gene: TRBV10-3; j_gene: TRBJ2-3; CDR3aa: AIRGQTSGGQIGTDTQY
v_gene: TRBV6-5; j_gene: TRBJ1-3; CDR3aa: ASSGAGNTIY
v_gene: TRBV7-9; j_gene: TRBJ1-4; CDR3aa: ASSPDKKLF
v_gene: TRBV13; j_gene: TRBJ1-1; CDR3aa: ASSLAAGALNTEAF
v_gene: TRBV5-5; j_gene: TRBJ1-1; CDR3aa: ASSLVRTSSTEAF
v_gene: TRBV18; j_gene: TRBJ1-3; CDR3aa: ASSPAVDSGNTIY
v_gene: TRBV7-2; j_gene: TRBJ2-2; CDR3aa: ASSLDRGRPGELF
v_gene: TRBV2; j_gene: TRBJ1-6; CDR3aa: ASSPRDRSTLH
v_gene: TRBV9; j_gene: TRBJ1-1; CDR3aa: ASSGTGRNTEAF
v_gene: TRBV19; j_gene: TRBJ1-2; CDR3aa: ATRENYNYGYT
v_gene: TRBV13; j_gene: TRBJ2-7; CDR3aa: ASSLGGQLNSYEQY
v_gene: TRBV30; j_gene: TRBJ1-1; CDR3aa: AWVQGSGTEAF
v_gene: TRBV19; j_gene: TRBJ1-2; CDR3aa: ASQDRGNYGYT
v_gene: TRBV5-6; j_gene: TRBJ1-2; CDR3aa: ASSLARTAARDGYT
v_gene: TRBV15; j_gene: TRBJ1-1; CDR3aa: ATSRDPYIDRGTEAF
v_gene: TRBV6-5; j_gene: TRBJ1-1; CDR3aa: ASSYSWTGMNTEAF
v_gene: TRBV12-3/TRBV12-4; j_gene: TRBJ1-2; CDR3aa: ASSLIIQYGYT
v_gene: TRBV4-1; j_gene: TRBJ1-5; CDR3aa: ASSQDGQPQH
v_gene: TRBV7-3; j_gene: TRBJ1-1; CDR3aa: ASSLDRGNGEAF
v_gene: TRBV30; j_gene: TRBJ1-5; CDR3aa: AWSFGTGSYQPQH
v_gene: TRBV5-4; j_gene: TRBJ2-5; CDR3aa: ASSLDWGRETQY
v_gene: TRBV2; j_gene: TRBJ2-1; CDR3aa: ASSVLGQKI
v_gene: TRBV7-3; j_gene: TRBJ2-7; CDR3aa: ASSLGQSSYEQY
v_gene: TRBV11-1; j_gene: TRBJ1-1; CDR3aa: ASSLPGYRNTEAF
v_gene: TRBV13; j_gene: TRBJ2-1; CDR3aa: ASSSPVLAGVRYNEQF
v_gene: TRBV2; j_gene: TRBJ1-3; CDR3aa: ASSEQTGGWNTIY
v_gene: TRBV6-5; j_gene: TRBJ1-2; CDR3aa: ASSYPQGADRGYT
v_gene: TRBV6-6; j_gene: TRBJ1-4; CDR3aa: ASTPGGQEKLF
v_gene: TRBV5-1; j_gene: TRBJ2-3; CDR3aa: ASSMTSGGSDTQY
v_gene: TRBV7-9; j_gene: TRBJ2-3; CDR3aa: ASTRIAGGSTDTQY
v_gene: TRBV19; j_gene: TRBJ1-1; CDR3aa: ASSKTGPNTEAF
v_gene: TRBV3-1/TRBV3-2; j_gene: TRBJ1-6; CDR3aa: ASSQGRGHSPLH
v_gene: TRBV6-1; j_gene: TRBJ2-5; CDR3aa: ASSEFGETQY
v_gene: TRBV7-6; j_gene: TRBJ1-2; CDR3aa: ASSLAPLKKGAYGYT
v_gene: TRBV28; j_gene: TRBJ2-2; CDR3aa: ASRAGTDTGELF
v_gene: TRBV5-5; j_gene: TRBJ1-4; CDR3aa: ASSRTGGSRNEKLF